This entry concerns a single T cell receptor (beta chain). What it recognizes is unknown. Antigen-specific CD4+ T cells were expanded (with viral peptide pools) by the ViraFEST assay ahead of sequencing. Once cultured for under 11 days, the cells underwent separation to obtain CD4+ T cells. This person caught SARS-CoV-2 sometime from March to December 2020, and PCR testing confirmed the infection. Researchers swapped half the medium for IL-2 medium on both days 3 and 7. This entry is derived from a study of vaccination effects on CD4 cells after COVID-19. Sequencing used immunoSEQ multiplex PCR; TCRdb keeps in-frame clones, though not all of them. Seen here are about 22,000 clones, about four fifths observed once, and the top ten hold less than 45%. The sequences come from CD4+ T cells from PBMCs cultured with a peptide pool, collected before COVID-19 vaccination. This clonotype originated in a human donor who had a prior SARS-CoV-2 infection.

The CDR3 DNA reads as TGCAGTGCTAGTCTCGGGACAGGGGGCGATACGCAGTATTTT. Translation gives CSASLGTGGDTQYF. This chain joins TRBV20-1 and TRBJ2-3; 12 positions match TRBD1. Germline CDR1 DFQATT, CDR2 SNEGSKA (reference sequence). Trimming cost V 3 bases and J 6 bases; bases outside gene matches: 4. The CDR3 totals 14 residues.